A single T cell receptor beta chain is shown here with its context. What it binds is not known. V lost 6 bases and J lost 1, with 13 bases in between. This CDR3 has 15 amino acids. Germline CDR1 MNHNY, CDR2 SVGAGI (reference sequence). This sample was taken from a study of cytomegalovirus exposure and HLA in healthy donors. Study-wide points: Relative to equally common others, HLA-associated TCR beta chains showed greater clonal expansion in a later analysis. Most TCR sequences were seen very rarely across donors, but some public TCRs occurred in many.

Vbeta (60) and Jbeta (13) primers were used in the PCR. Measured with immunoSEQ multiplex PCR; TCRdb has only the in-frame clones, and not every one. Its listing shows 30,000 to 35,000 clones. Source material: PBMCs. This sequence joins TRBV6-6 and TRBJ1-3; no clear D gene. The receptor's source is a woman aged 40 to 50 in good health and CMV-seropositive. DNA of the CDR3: TGTGCCAGCAGCTCACAGTCGGGATCTGGAAACACCATATATTTT. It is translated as CASSSQSGSGNTIYF.